The clone carrying this TCR beta chain was counted many times. Its antigen is not known. Looked up from germline, CDR1 is MDHEN and CDR2 is SYDVKM. With 6 bases clipped from V and 4 bases from J, the junction kept 4 bases outside the gene matches. The CDR3 is made up of 14 amino acids. This entry belongs to a study of T cell repertoires in cytomegalovirus infection. TCRdb re-called the reads through MiXCR, storing one row per CDR3 protein. The table lists about 700,000 distinct CDR3 sequences, approximately 33% of them singletons. The clonotype was recovered from a human donor in good health (CMV status not recorded). Some clones in this sample may be carry-over from other donors' samples. The gene calls are TRBV28 and TRBJ2-1, with 9 bases fitting TRBD2. Sequencing used cultured PBMCs, obtained from culture after CMV antigen stimulation. The CDR3 loop is CASSPAGGYNEQFF. As DNA, the CDR3 is TGTGCCAGCAGCCCGGCGGGGGGGTACAATGAGCAGTTCTTC.